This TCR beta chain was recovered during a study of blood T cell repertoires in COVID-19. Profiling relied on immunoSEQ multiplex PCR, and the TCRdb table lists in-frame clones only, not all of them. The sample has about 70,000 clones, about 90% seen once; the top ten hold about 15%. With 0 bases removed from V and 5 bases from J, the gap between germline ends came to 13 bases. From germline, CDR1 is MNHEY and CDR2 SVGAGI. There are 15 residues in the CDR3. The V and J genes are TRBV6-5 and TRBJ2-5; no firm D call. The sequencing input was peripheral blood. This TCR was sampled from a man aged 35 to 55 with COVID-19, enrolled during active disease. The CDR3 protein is CASSYSKLSKETQYF. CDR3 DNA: TGTGCCAGCAGTTACTCGAAACTAAGTAAGGAGACCCAGTACTTC.